These 3 T cell receptor beta chains originate from one sample sequenced in a study of technical replicates of blood from a handful of donors. The method was immunoSEQ multiplex PCR; TCRdb's version includes in-frame clones alone and lacks a portion of them. This repertoire shows tens of thousands of clones, 90% to 96% found once; its top ten account for 0.35% to 0.45%. The sample taken for sequencing was T cells isolated from PBMCs. The receptors here all came from a human donor in good health.

This clone was detected once. The chain employs TRBV7-3 and TRBJ2-6, with D possibly matching TRBD2 (6 bases). The length of the CDR3 is 15 residues. V shed 5 bases and J shed 4 bases, with 12 bases lying between them. In germline, CDR1 is SGHTA, CDR2 FQGTGA. CDR3 in amino acids: CASSVGGPGANVLTF. The CDR3 DNA reads TGTGCCAGCAGCGTGGGGGGTCCCGGGGCCAACGTCCTGACTTTC.

This sequence joins TRBV4-3 and TRBJ2-7; 9 nucleotides line up with TRBD2. In germline, CDR1 is LGHNA, CDR2 YSLEER. Unmatched junction bases numbered 7, after V lost 3 bases and J lost 4 bases. The CDR3 is 15 amino acids. The CDR3 loop is CASSHETSGFYEQYF. Written as DNA, the CDR3 is TGCGCCAGCAGCCACGAGACTAGCGGATTTTACGAGCAGTACTTC.

This clone was found a few times. J is TRBJ2-1 and V is TRBV5-4; D is unresolved. Looked up from germline, CDR1 is SGHNT and CDR2 is YYREEE (reference sequence). The CDR3 runs 16 residues. Trimming left V 2 bases short and J 0 bases short, with 12 bases between. CDR3 loop: CASSLVSASSYNEQFF. For the CDR3, the DNA is TGTGCCAGCAGCTTAGTCAGCGCTAGCTCCTACAATGAGCAGTTCTTC.